This T cell receptor beta chain is from a study of blood T cell repertoires in COVID-19. Study-wide context: Spain, Italy and the United States supplied samples that represented acute and convalescent COVID-19.

Original handling: Amplification with reference gene primers provided the estimates of nucleated cell counts. Profiling relied on immunoSEQ multiplex PCR, and the TCRdb table lists in-frame clones only, not all of them. V, J and clone size are those of that table, while D and trimming were read from the DNA. Of under 150,000 clones detected, roughly 84% appear once; the ten largest clones hold around 8%. Per germline, CDR1 SGHKS and CDR2 YYEKEE (reference sequence). This CDR3 is built from 14 residues. Between the trimmed V and J ends, which lost 4 bases and 2 bases, there was a span of 12 bases. V usage is TRBV5-5 and J usage is TRBJ1-2; possible D gene TRBD1, 6 bases. This TCR came from a woman in her thirties or forties with acute or convalescent COVID-19. The source material was peripheral blood. The CDR3 nucleotides read TGTGCCAGCAGCCCAGGGGCAGGGAACTATGGCTACACCTTC. This gives the protein CASSPGAGNYGYTF.